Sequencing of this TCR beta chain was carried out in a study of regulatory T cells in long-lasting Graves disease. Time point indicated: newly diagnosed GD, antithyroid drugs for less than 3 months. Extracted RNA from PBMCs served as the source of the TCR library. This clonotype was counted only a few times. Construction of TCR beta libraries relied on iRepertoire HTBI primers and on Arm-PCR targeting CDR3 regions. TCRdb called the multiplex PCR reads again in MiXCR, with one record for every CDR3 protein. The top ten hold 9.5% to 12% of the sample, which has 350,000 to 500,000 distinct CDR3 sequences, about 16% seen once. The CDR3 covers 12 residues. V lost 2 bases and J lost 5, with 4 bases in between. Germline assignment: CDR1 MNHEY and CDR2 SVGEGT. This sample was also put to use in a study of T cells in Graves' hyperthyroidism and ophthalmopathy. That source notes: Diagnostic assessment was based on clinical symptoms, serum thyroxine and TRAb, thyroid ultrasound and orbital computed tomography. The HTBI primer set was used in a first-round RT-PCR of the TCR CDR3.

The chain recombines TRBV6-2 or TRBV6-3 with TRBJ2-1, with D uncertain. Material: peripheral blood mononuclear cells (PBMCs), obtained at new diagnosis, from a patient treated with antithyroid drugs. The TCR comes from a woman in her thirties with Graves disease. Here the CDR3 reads CASSYHDNEQFF. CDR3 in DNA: TGTGCCAGCAGTTACCATGACAATGAGCAGTTCTTC.